Listed below are T cell receptor beta chains from one sample, sequenced in a study of blood T cells in healthy people across ages. In TCRdb, the 5' RACE reads were re-called with MiXCR into one record per CDR3 protein. Of hundreds of thousands of distinct CDR3 sequences listed, under 45% are singletons. Sequenced: blood. The source is a man aged 55 to 69 in good health. CDR3s include the opening cysteine and the closing phenylalanine or tryptophan.

cdr3_length	v_call	j_call	cdr3_aa
16	TRBV6-6	TRBJ1-5	CASGPKGQVRYQPQHF
17	TRBV7-2	TRBJ2-1	CASSLASSGGARNEQFF
15	TRBV11-1	TRBJ1-1	CASSFGRTLNTEAFF
13	TRBV20-1	TRBJ2-7	CSARFSGGYEQYF
19	TRBV5-1	TRBJ1-1	CASSPKVPGQATGNTEAFF
14	TRBV5-1	TRBJ1-2	CASSWGTANYGYTF
16	TRBV11-2	TRBJ2-1	CASSSWQASGGGEQFF
14	TRBV29-1	TRBJ2-3	CSVAPQETNPSEYF
14	TRBV20-1	TRBJ2-7	CSAVLAGGSYEQYF
17	TRBV27	TRBJ2-1	CASNPRPLAGGQNEQFF
13	TRBV2	TRBJ2-7	CASTRDGNDEQYF
14	TRBV20-1	TRBJ1-5	CSAKQGATDQPQHF
16	TRBV12-3/TRBV12-4	TRBJ2-2	CASSHRGTENTGELFF
14	TRBV12-3/TRBV12-4	TRBJ1-2	CASSTVGQNYGYTF
16	TRBV24-1	TRBJ2-5	CATSDAGTSGEETQYF
13	TRBV10-3	TRBJ1-2	CAISIGEDYGYTF
14	TRBV24-1	TRBJ2-1	CATKDTRYNNEQFF